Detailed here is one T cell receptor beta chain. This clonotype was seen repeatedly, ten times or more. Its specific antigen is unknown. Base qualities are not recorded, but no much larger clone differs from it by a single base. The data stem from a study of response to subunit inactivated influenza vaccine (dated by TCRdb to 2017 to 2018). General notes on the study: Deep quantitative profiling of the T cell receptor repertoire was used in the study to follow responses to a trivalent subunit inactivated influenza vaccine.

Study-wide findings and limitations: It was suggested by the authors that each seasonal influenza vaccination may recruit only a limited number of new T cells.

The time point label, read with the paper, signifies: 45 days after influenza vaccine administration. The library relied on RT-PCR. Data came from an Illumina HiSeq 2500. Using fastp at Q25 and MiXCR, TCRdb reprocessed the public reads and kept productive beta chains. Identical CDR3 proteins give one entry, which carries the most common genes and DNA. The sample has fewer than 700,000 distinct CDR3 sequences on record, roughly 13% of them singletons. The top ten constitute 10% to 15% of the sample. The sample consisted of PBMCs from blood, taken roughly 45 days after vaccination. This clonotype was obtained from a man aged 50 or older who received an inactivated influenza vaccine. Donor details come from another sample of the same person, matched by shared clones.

The CDR3: CSATGTSGDGETQYF. The nucleotide sequence is given as TGCAGTGCCACAGGGACTAGCGGGGATGGAGAGACCCAGTACTTC. The rearrangement combines TRBV20-1 with TRBJ2-5; the junction holds 13 bases that match TRBD2. The CDR3 contains 15 residues, cysteine and phenylalanine counted. Just the 45-base CDR3 DNA is kept, in frame starting at base 1. According to the germline V gene (reference sequence), CDR1 reads DFQATT and CDR2 reads SNEGSKA. From V the trimming removes 6 bases and from J it removes 4 bases, while the gene matches leave 8 bases of the junction unaccounted for.